These 10 T cell receptor beta chains originate from one sample sequenced in a study of identical twins. One entry per CDR3 protein, called by TCRdb with MiXCR from the 5' RACE reads. This repertoire shows under 300,000 distinct CDR3 sequences, over 12% found once; its top ten account for 8.5% to 10%. Sequenced input: memory (CD45RO+) T cells sorted from blood. These receptors all come from a woman under 30 in good health.

V and J are TRBV7-2 and TRBJ1-6, with a possible D match to TRBD1 (5 bases). Germline CDR1 and CDR2: SGHTA and FQGNSA. The V end lost 5 bases, the J end lost 8 bases, and 13 bases lay between the germline ends. The CDR3 has 14 residues. In DNA, the CDR3 is TGTGCCAGCAGCGACCCGGGGACGTATTCACCCCTCCACTTT. It is translated as CASSDPGTYSPLHF.

The chain uses TRBV25-1 and TRBJ2-1; TRBD2 matches 9 bases. J was trimmed by 2 bases and V by 5 bases; bases with no gene match: 4. The CDR3 is made up of 15 amino acids. Germline V gene data show CDR1 as MGHDK and CDR2 as SYGVNS. The CDR3 nucleotides read TGTGCCAGCAGTAAAGCGGGGGGAACCTACAATGAGCAGTTCTTC. Its protein is CASSKAGGTYNEQFF.

This clonotype occurred a few times. This chain uses TRBV29-1 with TRBJ1-5, with D possibly TRBD1 on 6 matching bases. Germline-derived CDR1 and CDR2 are SQVTM and ANQGSEA. V was trimmed by 3 bases and J by 5 bases, leaving 11 bases between them. The CDR3 length is 13 residues. The CDR3: CSVEENRDQPQHF. DNA of the CDR3: TGCAGCGTTGAGGAGAACAGGGATCAGCCCCAGCATTTT.

V usage is TRBV6-2 or TRBV6-3 and J usage is TRBJ1-1; 7 bases are shared with TRBD1. Germline loops: CDR1 MNHEY, CDR2 SVGEGT. With 5 bases clipped from V and 5 bases from J, the junction kept 14 bases outside the gene matches. The CDR3 consists of 16 residues. CDR3 sequence (DNA): TGTGCCAGCAGTACCGGTCCGGGACAGCCTTGGACTGAAGCTTTCTTT. Translated: CASSTGPGQPWTEAFF.

This clonotype was seen only a few times. The V gene is TRBV10-3, the J gene TRBJ1-6, with TRBD1 as a possible D gene (5 bases). V lost 11 bases, J lost 5 bases, and 13 bases lay in between. The CDR3 contains 13 residues. CDR1 is ENHRY and CDR2 is SYGVKD in the germline V gene. The DNA of the CDR3 is TGTGCCGTAGCAAGAGGGGATAATTCACCCCTCCACTTT. Protein product: CAVARGDNSPLHF.

This chain links TRBV11-2 with TRBJ1-2; possibly TRBD1 for D (5 bases). With 3 bases removed from V and 4 bases from J, the gap between germline ends came to 15 bases. CDR1 and CDR2 (germline): SGHAT, FQNNGV. The CDR3 runs 15 residues. CDR3 nucleotide sequence: TGTGCCAGCAGCTTCTCCTATGACAGTAGCTATGGCTACACCTTC. It translates to CASSFSYDSSYGYTF.

This sequence joins TRBV5-5 and TRBJ2-3, with 11 nucleotides matching TRBD2. CDR3 length equals 16 residues. Germline V gene sequence: CDR1 SGHKS, CDR2 YYEKEE (reference sequence). V shed 6 bases, J shed 4 bases, and the junction held 10 bases outside the gene matches. The CDR3 sequence: CASNLRLAGLSDTQYF. CDR3 DNA: TGTGCCAGCAACCTTCGACTAGCGGGGTTGTCAGATACGCAGTATTTT.

The CDR3 nucleotides read TGCAGTGCCCCCCGGGACAGGGGCCGCAATCAGCCCCAGCATTTT. Translated, it gives CSAPRDRGRNQPQHF. V and J are TRBV20-1 and TRBJ1-5; 10 bases are shared with TRBD1. The CDR3 is made up of 15 amino acids. Trimming cost V 6 bases and J 2 bases; bases outside gene matches: 7. From germline, CDR1 is DFQATT and CDR2 SNEGSKA (reference sequence).

In DNA, the CDR3 is TGTGCCAGCAGTAAGAATGAGCAGTTCTTC. This codes for CASSKNEQFF. The gene calls are TRBV6-6 and TRBJ2-1, with no clear D. Germline V gene sequence: CDR1 MNHNY, CDR2 SVGAGI (reference sequence). This CDR3 is 10 amino acids long. V shed 5 bases and J shed 7 bases, with 3 bases lying between them.

This clonotype came up a few times. The J gene is TRBJ2-2, the V gene TRBV5-1; D possibly corresponds to TRBD2 (5 bases). This CDR3 is 14 amino acids long. CDR1 is SGHRS and CDR2 is YFSETQ in the germline V gene. Between the trimmed V and J ends, which lost 0 bases and 6 bases, there was a span of 9 bases. CDR3: CASSLDGVSGELFF. CDR3 sequence (DNA): TGCGCCAGCAGCTTGGACGGGGTATCCGGGGAGCTGTTTTTT.